This T cell receptor beta chain originates from a study of T cell responses to AZD1222 COVID-19 vaccine. Study-level points and caveats: Just a handful of AZD1222 recipients tested seropositive at baseline. Nearly half of spike-specific TCRs reportedly go after variant regions that carry no mutations. Two doses of AZD1222 preceded a rise in Spike-specific TCR breadth and depth.

Concerning this clone itself: No antigen is known for it.

Libraries were prepared by immunoSEQ multiplex PCR; TCRdb keeps only in-frame clonotypes and omits some of them. The sample has about 190,000 clones, roughly nine tenths seen once. Germline V gene sequence: CDR1 SGHNT, CDR2 YYREEE (reference sequence). Trimming took 1 base from V and 7 from J; bases not matched to a gene: 5. This CDR3 has 14 residues. The source is an adult who received the MenACWY meningococcal vaccine as a control. The chain links TRBV5-4 to TRBJ2-7, with 10 positions matching TRBD2. The input for sequencing was peripheral blood, taken 28 days after the second dose of the MenACWY control vaccine. Written as DNA, the CDR3 is TGTGCCAGCAGCTTGCTAGCGGGAGCTCTAGAGCAGTACTTC. Its protein is CASSLLAGALEQYF.